This T cell receptor (beta chain) was identified during a study of T cell repertoires in cytomegalovirus infection. V shed 5 bases and J 4 bases; nucleotides not matched to a gene: 8. CDR3 length: 15 residues. Germline V gene data show CDR1 as SGHTA and CDR2 as FQGNSA. From the reads, TCRdb called clonotypes with MiXCR, one entry per CDR3 protein. This table holds about 260,000 distinct CDR3 sequences, 12% to 15% found once. This clonotype was picked up many times. This sequence was found in a human donor in good health (CMV status not recorded). Some clones in this sample may be carry-over from other donors' samples. Sequenced sample: PBMCs. The chain links TRBV7-2 to TRBJ1-1; 9 bases fit TRBD1. The CDR3 DNA sequence: TGTGCCAGCAGCGAAACCGGGACAGGGTCCACTGAAGCTTTCTTT. This encodes CASSETGTGSTEAFF.